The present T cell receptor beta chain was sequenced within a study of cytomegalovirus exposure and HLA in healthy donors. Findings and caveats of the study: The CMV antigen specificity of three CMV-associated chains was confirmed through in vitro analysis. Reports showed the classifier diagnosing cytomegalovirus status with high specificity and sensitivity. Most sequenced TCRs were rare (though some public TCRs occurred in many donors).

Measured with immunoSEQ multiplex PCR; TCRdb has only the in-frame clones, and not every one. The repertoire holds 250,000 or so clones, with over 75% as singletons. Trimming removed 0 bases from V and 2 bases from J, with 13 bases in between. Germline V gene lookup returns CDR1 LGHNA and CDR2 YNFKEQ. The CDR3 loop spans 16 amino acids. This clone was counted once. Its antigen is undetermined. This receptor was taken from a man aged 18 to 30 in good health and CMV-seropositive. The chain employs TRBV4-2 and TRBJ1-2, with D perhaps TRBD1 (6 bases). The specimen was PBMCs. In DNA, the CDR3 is TGTGCCAGCAGCCAAGAGCCGGGGGCAGCGAACTATGGCTACACCTTC. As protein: CASSQEPGAANYGYTF.